The entry below gives a single T cell receptor beta chain sequence along with its context. Its target is unknown. Ahead of sequencing, the ViraFEST assay grew antigen-specific CD4+ T cells using viral peptide pools. CD4+ T cells were isolated after around 10 days of culture. With around 9.4 ug/ml peptides and about 9.2 IU/ml IL-2, a few million PBMC per well were cultured. Cultures got half-medium changes with IL-2 on days 3 and 7. The source of the sample is a study of vaccination effects on CD4 cells after COVID-19. Study overall: Participants each got two BNT162b2 or mRNA-1273 vaccine doses.

The protocol was immunoSEQ multiplex PCR, while the TCRdb copy is restricted to in-frame clones and leaves out a portion. This table has some 20,000 clones, 70% appearing once. The germline V and J ends were trimmed by 7 bases and 5 bases, with 24 bases remaining between them. There are 17 residues in the CDR3. The germline gives CDR1 LNHDA, CDR2 SQIVND (reference sequence). This receptor was taken from a human donor who received a COVID-19 vaccine. The sample was CD4+ T cells from PBMCs cultured with HCoV-229E spike peptides, taken before COVID-19 vaccination. The chain uses TRBV19 and TRBJ1-5, with a tentative D call TRBD1 (5 bases). The DNA for the CDR3 is TGTGCCAGTACTATCTTCAGGGATTTGGGGTGGCATCAGCCCCAGCATTTT. Translated: CASTIFRDLGWHQPQHF.